These 30 T cell receptor beta chains were all obtained from the same sample, sequenced in a study of Graves' ophthalmopathy and Graves' hyperthyroidism. RNA served as the template for amplifying TCR beta CDR3 regions. The authors performed first-round RT-PCR with HTBI primers and then a second-round multiplex PCR. TCRdb fed the multiplex PCR reads into MiXCR, producing one record per CDR3 protein. The data hold 560,000 or so distinct CDR3 sequences, with 35% to 40% observed a single time. Input material: peripheral blood or thyroid tissue (not recorded which). Receptors originate from an adult man with Graves' hyperthyroidism.

This clonotype was recorded at least ten times. This chain uses TRBV3-1 with TRBJ2-5; 10 bases are shared with TRBD1. The CDR3 has 15 amino acids. Germline CDR1 reads LGHDT; CDR2 reads YNNKEL (reference sequence). Germline trimming cut 0 bases from V and 4 bases from J; bases unmatched to any gene: 2. The CDR3 DNA sequence: TGTGCCAGCAGCCAAGACCGACAGGGGGCAGAGACCCAGTACTTC. It codes for CASSQDRQGAETQYF.

V gene TRBV24-1 combines with J gene TRBJ1-3; D is unresolved. The CDR3 consists of 17 residues. Trimming cost V 3 bases and J 0 bases, with 14 bases left between them. CDR1 and CDR2 from the germline V gene are KGHDR and SFDVKD. This CDR3 is CATSDPADQGSGNTIYF. In DNA form, the CDR3 reads TGTGCCACCAGTGATCCCGCAGACCAAGGCTCTGGAAACACCATATATTTT.

This clonotype was observed a few times. The chain carries TRBV19 and TRBJ2-2, with 8 bases identical to TRBD1. The CDR3 is 14 residues long. Germline V gene sequence: CDR1 LNHDA, CDR2 SQIVND (reference sequence). The V and J ends lost 7 bases and 4 bases, in that order; junction bases with no gene match: 5. The CDR3 loop is CASTWTGPTGELFF. The CDR3 bases are TGTGCCAGTACGTGGACAGGGCCCACCGGGGAGCTGTTTTTT.

This clonotype was picked up many times. The chain uses TRBV6-1 and TRBJ1-6; D is ambiguous. The V gene lost 4 bases and the J gene lost 9 bases, with 16 bases spanning the gap. CDR1 and CDR2 (germline): MNHNS, SASEGT. The CDR3 spans 15 residues. CDR3 loop: CASSVGAGSSSPLHF. CDR3 nucleotide sequence: TGTGCCAGCAGTGTAGGAGCAGGTTCAAGTTCACCCCTCCACTTT.

At least ten counts were recorded for this clonotype. The germline gene is not matched at one end of the junction; a read error may be the cause. The DNA for the CDR3 is TGCGCCAGCAGCCAAGATCGAGGAGGCCCGGCGGATTTT. It encodes CASSQDRGGPADF. The chain combines TRBV4-1 with TRBJ1-5; no firm D call. CDR3 length equals 13 residues. Germline V lookup: CDR1 MGHRA, CDR2 YSYEKL.

This clonotype appeared many times. The V gene is TRBV2, the J gene TRBJ1-2; TRBD1 aligns across 12 bases. V lost 6 bases to trimming and J lost 3 bases; unmatched junction nucleotides: 5. The CDR3 length is 15 residues. Germline CDR1 reads SNHLY; CDR2 reads FYNNEI. CDR3: CASRPGQGADYGYTF. The CDR3 nucleotides read TGTGCCAGCAGGCCGGGACAGGGGGCCGACTATGGCTACACCTTC.

This clonotype has just one count. This sequence may be a read error, since a much larger clone differs from it by one base. This chain connects TRBV4-1 to TRBJ2-7; 7 bases agree with TRBD2. CDR3 size: 16 residues. CDR1 is MGHRA, CDR2 YSYEKL, per germline. With V trimmed by 4 bases and J by 1 base, 10 bases remained unmatched. The CDR3 bases are TGCGCCAGCAGCCGGGTGACTAGCATTCCTTCCTACGAGCAGTACTTC. Its translation: CASSRVTSIPSYEQYF.

This clonotype has just a few counts. The V gene is TRBV12-3 or TRBV12-4, the J gene TRBJ2-7; D may be TRBD2 (6 bases). The germline V and J ends were trimmed by 2 bases and 2 bases, with 19 bases remaining between them. The CDR3 consists of 17 residues. The CDR3 DNA follows: TGTGCCAGCAGTTTAATGGCTAGCGAACGAACCCCCTACGAGCAGTACTTC. Translated: CASSLMASERTPYEQYF.

The chain couples TRBV7-9 to TRBJ1-1; weak D call: TRBD1 (6 bases). The ends were cut back, 2 bases at V and 6 bases at J, with 13 bases in the middle. Germline CDR1 and CDR2: SEHNR and FQNEAQ (reference sequence). The CDR3 covers 14 residues. The CDR3 bases are TGTGCCAGCAGCTTAAACGAGGGGGACCCTGAAGCTTTCTTT. Protein product: CASSLNEGDPEAFF. Filled out from reference TRBV7-9 and TRBJ1-1, the complete variable domain reads DTGVSQNPRHKITKRGQNVTFRCDPISEHNRLYWYRQTLGQGPEFLTYFQNEAQLEKSRLLSDRFSAERPKGSFSTLEIQRTEQGDSAMYLCASSLNEGDPEAFFGQGTRLTVV.

V and J are TRBV25-1 and TRBJ1-1, with TRBD1 matching over 12 bases. Per the germline V gene, CDR1 is MGHDK and CDR2 is SYGVNS. CDR3 length: 16 amino acids. V trimming: 8 bases; J trimming: 4 bases; junction bases outside the gene matches: 11. The CDR3 spells CASGRRRDRGPTEAFF. The CDR3 DNA reads as TGTGCCAGCGGGCGGAGGCGGGACAGGGGGCCCACTGAAGCTTTCTTT. The full variable domain, in which reference TRBV25-1 and TRBJ1-1 provide the parts outside the CDR3, is EADIYQTPRYLVIGTGKKITLECSQTMGHDKMYWYQQDPGMELHLIHYSYGVNSTEKGDLSSESTVSRIRTEHFPLTLESARPSHTSQYLCASGRRRDRGPTEAFFGQGTRLTVV.

There are a few counts of this clonotype. The V and J genes are TRBV10-3 and TRBJ2-2; D is ambiguous. Germline loops: CDR1 ENHRY, CDR2 SYGVKD. CDR3 length: 15 amino acids. Trimming stripped 0 bases from V and 4 bases from J, with 9 bases between. The CDR3 DNA reads TGTGCCATCAGTGAGTCTGGAAGCGTCACCGGGGAGCTGTTTTTT. This translates into CAISESGSVTGELFF.

The chain is built from TRBV29-1 and TRBJ2-1; 7 bases map to TRBD2. J gave up 3 bases and V 4 bases, and 6 bases lay outside the gene matches. The CDR3 runs 14 residues. From germline, CDR1 is SQVTM and CDR2 ANQGSEA. CDR3 residues: CSVVRLADYNEQFF. In DNA, the CDR3 is TGCAGCGTTGTTCGACTAGCCGACTACAATGAGCAGTTCTTC.

This chain links TRBV7-2 with TRBJ2-7; TRBD1 aligns across 8 bases. CDR1 SGHTA and CDR2 FQGNSA come from the germline V gene. The CDR3 loop spans 14 amino acids. V shed 4 bases, J shed 4 bases, and the junction held 6 bases outside the gene matches. The CDR3 DNA reads TGTGCCAGCAGCTCGCCCCGACAGGGGTACGAGCAGTACTTC. This codes for CASSSPRQGYEQYF.

The chain recombines TRBV11-2 with TRBJ2-7; TRBD2 matches 13 bases. The end of the DNA is better explained by TRBJ2-1, so the J call may be wrong. Germline CDR1 reads SGHAT; CDR2 reads FQNNGV. This CDR3 is built from 15 residues. CDR3 region: CASSPRLAGGYEQFF. The CDR3 nucleotides are TGTGCCAGCAGCCCAAGACTAGCGGGAGGTTATGAGCAGTTCTTC.

The chain joins TRBV7-2 to TRBJ1-1; D is possibly TRBD1 (5 bases). The CDR3 is made up of 13 amino acids. The V and J ends lost 4 bases and 3 bases respectively, with 9 bases between them. Germline values: CDR1 SGHTA, CDR2 FQGNSA. The CDR3 region is CASSSPGYTEAFF. The CDR3 region has the DNA TGTGCCAGCAGCTCCCCAGGGTACACTGAAGCTTTCTTT.

This clonotype has ten or more counts. The chain carries TRBV12-5 and TRBJ2-7, with unresolved D. This CDR3 region has 12 residues. Per the germline V gene, CDR1 is LGHNT and CDR2 is FRNRAP. V was clipped by 2 bases and J by 5 bases, with 7 bases between them. Here the CDR3 reads CASGLTPDEQYF. CDR3 bases: TGTGCTAGTGGTTTGACCCCGGACGAGCAGTACTTC.

The table lists this clonotype with a few counts. The V call is TRBV4-1, the J call TRBJ1-3; perhaps TRBD1 as D (5 bases). Germline V lookup: CDR1 MGHRA, CDR2 YSYEKL. Trimming stripped 0 bases from V and 4 bases from J, with 16 bases between. This CDR3 has 17 residues. This CDR3 reads CASSQDDSLLLGNTIYF. The CDR3 nucleotides are TGCGCCAGCAGCCAAGATGACAGTCTTCTCCTGGGAAACACCATATATTTT.

This clonotype appeared many times. The V call is TRBV7-9, the J call TRBJ2-7; 7 bases align to TRBD1. The CDR3 is 13 amino acids. The V gene end was trimmed by 5 bases and the J gene end by 2 bases; junction bases not matched to a gene: 3. CDR1 is SEHNR and CDR2 is FQNEAQ in the germline V gene (reference sequence). This chain's CDR3 is CASSPQGTYEQYF. CDR3 nucleotide sequence: TGTGCCAGCAGCCCACAGGGGACCTACGAGCAGTACTTC. Using reference TRBV7-9 and TRBJ2-7 for the parts outside the CDR3, the full variable domain is DTGVSQNPRHKITKRGQNVTFRCDPISEHNRLYWYRQTLGQGPEFLTYFQNEAQLEKSRLLSDRFSAERPKGSFSTLEIQRTEQGDSAMYLCASSPQGTYEQYFGPGTRLTVT.

This clonotype was recorded many times. J is TRBJ1-1 and V is TRBV7-2, with D possibly matching TRBD1 (5 bases). The CDR3 is made up of 14 amino acids. The V end lost 1 base, the J end lost 4 bases, and 10 bases lay between the germline ends. Germline CDR1 is SGHTA and CDR2 is FQGNSA. The DNA of the CDR3 is TGTGCCAGCAGCTTAGAAGGCAGGGTCACTGAAGCTTTCTTT. Translated, it gives CASSLEGRVTEAFF.

This rearrangement joins TRBV20-1 to TRBJ1-5; 9 nucleotides align to TRBD1. This CDR3 region has 17 residues. Trimming took 1 base from V and 7 from J; bases not matched to a gene: 14. The germline CDR1 and CDR2 sequences are DFQATT and SNEGSKA (reference sequence). The CDR3 DNA reads as TGCAGTGCTAGAGTTTGGGGGGGGACAGGGCAAGGACAGCCCCAGCATTTT. Protein product: CSARVWGGTGQGQPQHF.

J is TRBJ1-1 and V is TRBV30; D may be TRBD1 (5 bases). Germline V gene data show CDR1 as GTSNPN and CDR2 as SVGIG (reference sequence). The CDR3 length is 13 residues. V dropped 3 bases and J dropped 11 bases, with 19 bases sitting between them. DNA for the CDR3: TGTGCCTGGAGGATCCGGCTCTCCAGGGAGGCTTTCTTT. This translates into CAWRIRLSREAFF.

This clonotype was counted many times. The chain combines TRBV15 with TRBJ1-6, with D possibly matching TRBD1 (5 bases). The germline V gene has CDR1 LNHNV and CDR2 YYDKDF (reference sequence). Trimming shortened V by 1 base and J by 14 bases, and 12 bases separated the two germline ends. CDR3 length equals 13 residues. CDR3 in DNA: TGTGCCACCAGCAGAGTAGGGGCCGGCGCCCTCCACTTT. It encodes CATSRVGAGALHF.

This clonotype was seen at least ten times. V usage is TRBV20-1 and J usage is TRBJ2-5, with 12 nucleotides matching TRBD2. Trimming at V came to 3 bases and at J to 4 bases, leaving 6 bases not matched to a gene. Germline lookup yields CDR1 DFQATT and CDR2 SNEGSKA (reference sequence). The CDR3 totals 15 residues. Here the CDR3 DNA reads TGCAGTGCTAGGACCCCGACTAGCGGGGGAGAGACCCAGTACTTC. Amino acid sequence: CSARTPTSGGETQYF.

The rearrangement uses TRBV10-3 and TRBJ1-4; D unclear. V was pared by 3 bases and J by 0 bases, with 11 bases between. There are 16 residues in the CDR3. Per the germline V gene, CDR1 is ENHRY and CDR2 is SYGVKD. CDR3 bases: TGTGCCATCAGTGACGCTAGGAGGGCAACTAATGAAAAACTGTTTTTT. It translates to CAISDARRATNEKLFF.

Worth noting for this clonotype: A much larger clonotype is one base distant, so this may be a read error. The chain is built from TRBV19 and TRBJ1-6; D call uncertain. CDR3 size: 15 residues. Per the germline V gene, CDR1 is LNHDA and CDR2 is SQIVND (reference sequence). The DNA of the CDR3 is TGTGCCGGTAGTATAGGAACAGAAGGGTTTTCACCCCTCCACTTT. Encoded protein: CAGSIGTEGFSPLHF.

The chain couples TRBV12-5 to TRBJ1-1; D remains unclear. Germline V gene sequence: CDR1 LGHNT, CDR2 FRNRAP. The CDR3 runs to 15 residues. Trimming shortened V by 1 base and J by 0 bases, and 9 bases separated the two germline ends. For the CDR3, the DNA is TGTGCTAGTGGTTTGGGACTTTCAATGAACACTGAAGCTTTCTTT. Protein sequence: CASGLGLSMNTEAFF.

To note about this clonotype: With a much larger clone just one base away, this may be a read error. This CDR3 is missing its conserved last phenylalanine or tryptophan, likely due to a read error. The genes are TRBV4-1 and TRBJ2-7; 8 nucleotides align to TRBD2. The V gene end was trimmed by 4 bases and the J gene end by 5 bases; junction bases not matched to a gene: 4. CDR1 MGHRA and CDR2 YSYEKL come from the germline V gene. This CDR3 contains 13 residues. The chain's CDR3 is CASSLGTSHEQYL. CDR3 in DNA: TGCGCCAGCAGCCTTGGGACTAGTCACGAGCAGTACCTC.

The table lists this clonotype with many counts. One end of the junction does not line up with germline, which may come from a read error. The V and J genes are TRBV20-1 and TRBJ2-7; the D gene is possibly TRBD1 (5 bases). CDR3 length: 14 residues. Germline loops: CDR1 DFQATT, CDR2 SNEGSKA (reference sequence). CDR3 region: CSAVHRLLPYEQCF. The CDR3 DNA reads TGCAGTGCTGTTCACAGGTTATTGCCCTACGAGCAGTGCTTC.

This clonotype occurred many times. The chain joins TRBV7-6 to TRBJ2-7, with D unclear. This CDR3 has 15 residues. V gave up 1 base and J gave up 3 bases, with 13 bases separating them. CDR1 and CDR2 from the germline V gene are SGHVS and FNYEAQ. For the CDR3, the DNA is TGTGCCAGCAGCTTAGAGGCTACTGTAGGCTACGAGCAGTACTTC. It translates to CASSLEATVGYEQYF.

For the CDR3, the DNA is TGTGCCAGCAGCGTGGGGGGCATCAGCTCCTATGGCTACACCTTC. Protein product: CASSVGGISSYGYTF. The chain couples TRBV9 to TRBJ1-2; a weak D match, TRBD1 (6 bases). CDR1 is SGDLS and CDR2 is YYNGEE in the germline V gene. This CDR3 spans 15 amino acids. V lost 2 bases and J lost 4, with 15 bases in between. Full variable domain (rest looked up from reference TRBV9 and TRBJ1-2): DSGVTQTPKHLITATGQRVTLRCSPRSGDLSVYWYQQSLDQGLQFLIQYYNGEERAKGNILERFSAQQFPDLHSELNLSSLELGDSALYFCASSVGGISSYGYTFGSGTRLTVV.